This TCR beta chain was identified during a study of prognosis after radiotherapy for stage I lung cancer. Study overall: No patient was treated with concurrent therapy while undergoing stereotactic body radiotherapy.

This clonotype was detected only a few times. One base away lies a much larger clone, so this may be a sequencing read error. Genomic DNA was the source, and TCR beta CDR3 was amplified from it by two-round multiplex PCR. Amplification during the initial PCR round employed primers specific to each TRBV and TRBJ gene. TCRdb called the multiplex PCR reads again in MiXCR, with one record for every CDR3 protein. Of 20,000 to 30,000 distinct CDR3 sequences listed, approximately 44% were seen once; the top ten hold around 29%. CDR1 and CDR2 (germline): MNHEY, SVGEGT. The CDR3 totals 15 residues. Trimming removed 5 bases from V and 1 base from J, with 9 bases in between.

This sequence was found in a donor aged 50 or older with non-small cell lung cancer. V usage is TRBV6-2 or TRBV6-3 and J usage is TRBJ2-6; possibly TRBD1 for D (5 bases). The sequencing used PBMCs, collected before or after stereotactic body radiation therapy (not recorded which). This CDR3 reads CASSEQVSGANVLTF. The CDR3 DNA sequence: TGTGCCAGCAGTGAACAGGTATCTGGGGCCAACGTCCTGACTTTC.